This T cell receptor (beta chain) stems from a study of T cell responses to AZD1222 COVID-19 vaccine. With regard to this clone: What it binds is not known.

Study conclusions and caveats: Just six people given AZD1222 tested seropositive at baseline.

Generated by immunoSEQ multiplex PCR, the TCRdb table keeps only in-frame clones and is missing some. The sample carries fewer than 200,000 clones, roughly 89% recorded once. This CDR3 region has 16 residues. The V end was cut by 2 bases, the J end by 4 bases, with 14 bases between. CDR1 SGHTA and CDR2 FQGNSA come from the germline V gene. This receptor was identified in an adult in good health. Sequencing was performed on peripheral blood, taken on day 0 of AZD1222 vaccination. V and J are TRBV7-2 and TRBJ1-4; tentative D call: TRBD1 (6 bases). The CDR3 coding sequence is TGTGCCAGCAGCTTATTAAGGACAGCCCGTAATGAAAAACTGTTTTTT. Its translation: CASSLLRTARNEKLFF.